This T cell receptor (beta chain) appears in the sequencing data of a study of blood T cell repertoires in COVID-19. This clone was observed a few times. Method: immunoSEQ multiplex PCR; TCRdb's copy keeps in-frame clones and lacks some. The sample carries 70,000 to 80,000 clones, 80% to 90% recorded once. The sequenced sample was peripheral blood. This sequence was found in a woman in her 50s with acute or convalescent COVID-19.

CDR3 nucleotide sequence: TGTGCCAGCAGCTTAGCGAAGGGGGGGCACGGGGACATTCAGTACTTC. Encoded protein: CASSLAKGGHGDIQYF. The rearrangement links TRBV7-9 to TRBJ2-4; possible D gene TRBD2, 7 bases. This CDR3 is built from 16 residues. The V end lost 0 bases, the J end lost 8 bases, and 17 bases lay between the germline ends. Germline V gene lookup returns CDR1 SEHNR and CDR2 FQNEAQ (reference sequence).